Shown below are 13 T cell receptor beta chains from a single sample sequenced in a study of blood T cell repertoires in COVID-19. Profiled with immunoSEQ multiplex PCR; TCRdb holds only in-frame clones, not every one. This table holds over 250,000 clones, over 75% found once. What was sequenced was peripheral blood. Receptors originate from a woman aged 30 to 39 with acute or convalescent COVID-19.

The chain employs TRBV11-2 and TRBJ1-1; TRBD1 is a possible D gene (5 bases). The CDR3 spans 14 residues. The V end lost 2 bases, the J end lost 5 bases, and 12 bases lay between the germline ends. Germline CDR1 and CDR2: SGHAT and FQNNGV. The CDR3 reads CASSLRGGETEAFF. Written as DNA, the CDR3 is TGTGCCAGCAGCTTAAGGGGCGGGGAAACTGAAGCTTTCTTT.

CDR3 coding DNA: TGTGCCAGCAGAACAGGGAGTAGAGGCTACACCTTC. Amino acids: CASRTGSRGYTF. The V and J genes are TRBV12-3 or TRBV12-4 and TRBJ1-2, with D perhaps TRBD1 (6 bases). The CDR3 sequence is 12 residues long. Trimming took off 6 bases at V and 8 bases at J, with 13 bases between the two ends.

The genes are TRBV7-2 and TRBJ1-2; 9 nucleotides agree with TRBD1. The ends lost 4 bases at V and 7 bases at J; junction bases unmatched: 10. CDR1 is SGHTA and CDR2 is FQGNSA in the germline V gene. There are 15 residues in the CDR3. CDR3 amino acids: CASSSTGTGLGGYTF. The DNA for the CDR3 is TGTGCCAGCAGCTCAACCGGGACAGGGCTCGGTGGCTACACCTTC.

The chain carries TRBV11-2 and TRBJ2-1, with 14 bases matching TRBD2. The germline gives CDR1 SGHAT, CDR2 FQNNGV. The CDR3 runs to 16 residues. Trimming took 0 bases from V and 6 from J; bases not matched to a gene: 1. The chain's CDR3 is CASSLEGTSGSNEQFF. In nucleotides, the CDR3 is TGTGCCAGCAGCTTAGAGGGGACTAGCGGGAGCAATGAGCAGTTCTTC.

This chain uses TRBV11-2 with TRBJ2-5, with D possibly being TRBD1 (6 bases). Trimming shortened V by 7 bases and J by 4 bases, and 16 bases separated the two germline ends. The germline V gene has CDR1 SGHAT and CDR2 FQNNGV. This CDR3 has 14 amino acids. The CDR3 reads CASTPMLGAETQYF. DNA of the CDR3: TGTGCCAGCACCCCCATGTTGGGGGCAGAGACCCAGTACTTC. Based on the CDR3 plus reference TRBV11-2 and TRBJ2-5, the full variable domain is EAGVAQSPRYKIIEKRQSVAFWCNPISGHATLYWYQQILGQGPKLLIQFQNNGVVDDSQLPKDRFSAERLKGVDSTLKIQPAKLEDSAVYLCASTPMLGAETQYFGPGTRLLVL.

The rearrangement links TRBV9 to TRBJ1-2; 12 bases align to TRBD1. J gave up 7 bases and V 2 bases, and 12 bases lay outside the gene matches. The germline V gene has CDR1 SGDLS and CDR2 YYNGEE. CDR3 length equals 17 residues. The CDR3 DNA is TGTGCCAGCAGCGTTGGGATCCGGGACAGGGGGCAGGTTGGCTACACCTTC. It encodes CASSVGIRDRGQVGYTF.

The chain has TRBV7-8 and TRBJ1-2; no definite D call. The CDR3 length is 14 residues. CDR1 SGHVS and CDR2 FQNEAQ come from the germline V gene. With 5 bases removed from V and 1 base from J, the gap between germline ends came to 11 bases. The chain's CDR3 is CASSLMSLNYGYTF. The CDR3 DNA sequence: TGTGCCAGCAGCCTGATGAGCCTTAACTATGGCTACACCTTC.

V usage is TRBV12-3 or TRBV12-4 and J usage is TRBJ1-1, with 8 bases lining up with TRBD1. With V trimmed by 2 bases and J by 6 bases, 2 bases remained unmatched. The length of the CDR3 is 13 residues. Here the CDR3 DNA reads TGTGCCAGCAGTTTAAACAGGGGGGCTGAAGCTTTCTTT. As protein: CASSLNRGAEAFF.

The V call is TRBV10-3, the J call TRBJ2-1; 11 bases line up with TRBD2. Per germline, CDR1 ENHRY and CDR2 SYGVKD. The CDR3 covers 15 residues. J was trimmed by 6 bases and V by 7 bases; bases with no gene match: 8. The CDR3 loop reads CAINSLAGVGNEQFF. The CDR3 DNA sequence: TGTGCCATCAACTCACTAGCGGGAGTGGGCAATGAGCAGTTCTTC.

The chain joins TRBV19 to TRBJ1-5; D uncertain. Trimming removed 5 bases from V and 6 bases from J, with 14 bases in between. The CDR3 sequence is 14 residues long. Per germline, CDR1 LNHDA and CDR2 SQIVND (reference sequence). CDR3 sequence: CASSFSMGSQPQHF. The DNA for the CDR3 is TGTGCCAGTAGTTTCAGCATGGGGAGTCAGCCCCAGCATTTT.

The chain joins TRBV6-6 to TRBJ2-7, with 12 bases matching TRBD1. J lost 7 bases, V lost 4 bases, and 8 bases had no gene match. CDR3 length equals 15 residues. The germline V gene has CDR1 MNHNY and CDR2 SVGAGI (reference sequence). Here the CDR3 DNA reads TGTGCCAGCAGTTTCACCGGGACAGGGGGCAAAGAGCAGTACTTC. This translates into CASSFTGTGGKEQYF.

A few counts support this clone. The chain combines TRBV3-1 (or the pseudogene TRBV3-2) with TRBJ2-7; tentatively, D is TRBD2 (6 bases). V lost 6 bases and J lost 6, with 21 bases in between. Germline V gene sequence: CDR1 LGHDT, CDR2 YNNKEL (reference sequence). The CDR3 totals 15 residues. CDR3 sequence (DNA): TGTGCCAGCAGGGAGGAGGGAGGTCTGAGGTGCGAGCAGTACTTC. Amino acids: CASREEGGLRCEQYF.

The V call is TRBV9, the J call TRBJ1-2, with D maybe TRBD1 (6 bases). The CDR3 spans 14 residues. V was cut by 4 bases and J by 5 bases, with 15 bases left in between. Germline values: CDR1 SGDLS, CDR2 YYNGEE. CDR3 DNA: TGTGCCAGCAGCTCGGCGGACAGCAGATATGGCTACACCTTC. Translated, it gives CASSSADSRYGYTF.